The present entry profiles one TCR beta chain with its context. CD4+ lymphocytes from a handful of patients underwent sorting into CD25+CD127- populations. These data originate in a study of CD8+ T cells in alopecia areata. This CDR3 region has 11 residues. Germline CDR1 is SGHVS and CDR2 is FQNEAQ. Between the trimmed V and J ends, which lost 4 bases and 10 bases, there was a span of 10 bases. Following extraction, RNA underwent reverse transcription to cDNA, which served as the sequencing template. Here immunoSEQ multiplex PCR was the method, and the copy in TCRdb shows in-frame clones only, minus some. The data hold about 37,000 clones, with roughly half observed a single time.

This sequence was found in a human donor with alopecia areata. This chain uses TRBV7-8 with TRBJ1-2; D remains ambiguous. Specimen: CD4+ Tregs sorted from blood. The CDR3 spells CASSSSFHYTF. The CDR3 DNA is TGTGCCAGCAGCTCCTCGTTCCACTACACCTTC.